This paragraph reports one T cell receptor (beta chain). Germline V gene sequence: CDR1 MNHEY, CDR2 SVGEGT. V lost 4 bases to trimming and J lost 3 bases, with 12 bases between them. The CDR3 is 14 amino acids. This sample is drawn from a study of blood T cell repertoires in COVID-19. In the study overall: Sites in the United States, Italy and Spain provided acute and convalescent COVID-19 samples.

Per the original methods: Amplified reference gene primers provided the basis for estimating nucleated cell counts. Assay used: immunoSEQ multiplex PCR; TCRdb lists only in-frame clones, some missing. The V and J calls and the clone size are those of that table, but D and trimming were determined from the DNA. The sample includes 380,000 or so clones, roughly 90% of them seen just once. Sequencing was done on a sample of peripheral blood. The TCR sequence derives from a man in his forties with acute or convalescent COVID-19. V usage is TRBV6-2 or TRBV6-3 and J usage is TRBJ1-2, with D perhaps matching TRBD1 (5 bases). CDR3 sequence: CASSSGTSDYGYTF. DNA of the CDR3: TGTGCCAGCAGTTCCGGGACTAGTGACTATGGCTACACCTTC.